These 12 T cell receptor beta chains share one sample of origin, sequenced in a study of T cells in Graves' hyperthyroidism and ophthalmopathy. Amplified TCR beta CDR3 regions came from RNA transcripts. First-round RT-PCR with HTBI primers amplified the TCR CDR3 region. TCRdb processed the multiplex PCR reads anew with MiXCR; each CDR3 protein has one entry. The table records hundreds of thousands of distinct CDR3 sequences, about a sixth of them present only once. The sequenced sample was blood. The origin of the receptors is a woman aged 18-35 years with Graves' ophthalmopathy.

This clonotype was detected many times. V and J are TRBV5-6 and TRBJ2-3; TRBD1 matches at 7 bases. The germline V gene encodes CDR1 SGHDT and CDR2 YYEEEE. This CDR3 is 14 amino acids long. V lost 4 bases and J lost 2; bases outside the gene matches: 4. DNA for the CDR3: TGTGCCAGCAGCCGACAGGGAGACACAGATACGCAGTATTTT. Translating it yields CASSRQGDTDTQYF.

This clonotype was found a few times. The chain is built from TRBV9 and TRBJ2-7, with TRBD2 identical over 16 bases. Per germline, CDR1 SGDLS and CDR2 YYNGEE. The J segment lost 5 bases and the V segment lost 2 bases, leaving 1 base of the junction unmatched. The CDR3 length is 15 residues. The CDR3 is CASSVGTSGGDEQYF. Here the CDR3 DNA reads TGTGCCAGCAGCGTCGGGACTAGCGGGGGGGACGAGCAGTACTTC. Drawing the rest from reference TRBV9 and TRBJ2-7, the complete variable domain is DSGVTQTPKHLITATGQRVTLRCSPRSGDLSVYWYQQSLDQGLQFLIQYYNGEERAKGNILERFSAQQFPDLHSELNLSSLELGDSALYFCASSVGTSGGDEQYFGPGTRLTVT.

This clonotype was counted ten times or more. The genes are TRBV28 and TRBJ2-1; D gene uncertain. Trimming took off 3 bases at V and 2 bases at J, with 5 bases between the two ends. CDR3 size: 13 residues. CDR1 is MDHEN and CDR2 is SYDVKM in the germline V gene. CDR3 amino acids: CASSFGPYNEQFF. CDR3 coding DNA: TGTGCCAGCAGTTTCGGTCCCTACAATGAGCAGTTCTTC.

This clonotype was counted between two and nine times. The chain combines TRBV9 with TRBJ2-5; D unresolved. This CDR3 is 15 amino acids long. The germline CDR1 and CDR2 sequences are SGDLS and YYNGEE. Trimming shortened V by 3 bases and J by 2 bases, and 14 bases separated the two germline ends. This chain's CDR3 is CASSAESYFQETQYF. CDR3 coding DNA: TGTGCCAGCAGCGCCGAGTCGTACTTTCAAGAGACCCAGTACTTC. The full variable domain, in which reference TRBV9 and TRBJ2-5 provide the parts outside the CDR3, is DSGVTQTPKHLITATGQRVTLRCSPRSGDLSVYWYQQSLDQGLQFLIQYYNGEERAKGNILERFSAQQFPDLHSELNLSSLELGDSALYFCASSAESYFQETQYFGPGTRLLVL.

In its sample, this clonotype was seen many times. This chain connects TRBV4-1 to TRBJ1-5; D unresolved. CDR3 length: 15 amino acids. Germline assignment: CDR1 MGHRA and CDR2 YSYEKL. V was cut by 0 bases and J by 4 bases, with 10 bases left in between. The CDR3, as DNA: TGCGCCAGCAGCCAAGAGGAAGGTTTAAATCAGCCCCAGCATTTT. It specifies CASSQEEGLNQPQHF.

In this sample, this clonotype turned up many times. The V and J genes are TRBV7-3 and TRBJ2-3; no clear D. The CDR3 contains 15 residues. Trimming shortened V by 2 bases and J by 1 base, and 10 bases separated the two germline ends. CDR1 is SGHTA and CDR2 is FQGTGA in the germline V gene. As DNA, the CDR3 is TGTGCCAGCAGCTTAGGCCAAAGCGGCACAGATACGCAGTATTTT. Translated, it gives CASSLGQSGTDTQYF.

This clonotype was seen at least ten times. The chain joins TRBV25-1 to TRBJ2-5, with 11 bases identical to TRBD1. The V gene end was trimmed by 8 bases and the J gene end by 4 bases; junction bases not matched to a gene: 15. The CDR3 loop spans 17 amino acids. Germline CDR1 and CDR2: MGHDK and SYGVNS. CDR3 bases: TGTGCCAGCGCGGGGAGGGGACAGGGGGATTTGGGAGAGACCCAGTACTTC. It encodes CASAGRGQGDLGETQYF.

This clonotype was found many times. The chain uses TRBV10-3 and TRBJ1-2, with D tentatively TRBD1 (5 bases). Trimming pared 7 bases from V and 4 bases from J, leaving 19 bases between. Germline V gene lookup returns CDR1 ENHRY and CDR2 SYGVKD. The CDR3 has 15 residues. CDR3: CAITPDINGGYGYTF. The CDR3 DNA reads TGTGCCATCACCCCGGACATAAACGGCGGCTATGGCTACACCTTC.

This clonotype was seen repeatedly, ten times or more. The chain uses TRBV5-1 and TRBJ2-1, with TRBD2 matching over 8 bases. The V and J ends lost 6 bases and 4 bases, in that order; junction bases with no gene match: 3. Germline CDR1 reads SGHRS; CDR2 reads YFSETQ. The CDR3 loop spans 13 amino acids. DNA of the CDR3: TGCGCCAGCACGGGGGGGCGATACAATGAGCAGTTCTTC. It specifies CASTGGRYNEQFF.

This clonotype has only a few counts. The chain is built from TRBV25-1 and TRBJ2-2; 7 nucleotides agree with TRBD2. Germline CDR1 and CDR2: MGHDK and SYGVNS. The J segment lost 5 bases and the V segment lost 3 bases, leaving 12 bases of the junction unmatched. This CDR3 spans 17 amino acids. The CDR3 nucleotides are TGTGCCAGCAGTGACCCCGGACTAGAGATTTCTACCGGGGAGCTGTTTTTT. Its protein is CASSDPGLEISTGELFF.

This clonotype has at least ten counts. The rearrangement links TRBV27 to TRBJ1-1, with TRBD1 matching 9 bases. V lost 6 bases and J lost 4; bases outside the gene matches: 6. The CDR3 totals 14 residues. The germline CDR1 and CDR2 sequences are MNHEY and SMNVEV (reference sequence). CDR3 loop: CASSPDRGFTEAFF. The CDR3 region has the DNA TGTGCCAGCAGCCCCGACAGGGGGTTCACTGAAGCTTTCTTT.

The rearrangement links TRBV20-1 to TRBJ2-7; 9 bases map to TRBD2. The CDR3 totals 16 residues. From germline, CDR1 is DFQATT and CDR2 SNEGSKA (reference sequence). The V gene end was trimmed by 4 bases and the J gene end by 6 bases; junction bases not matched to a gene: 16. In DNA, the CDR3 is TGCAGTGCTACTCCCCGGATAGCGGGAGAAGGCTCCGAGCAGTACTTC. Translated, it gives CSATPRIAGEGSEQYF.